This T cell receptor (beta chain) is from a study of regulatory dendritic cells for organ transplantation. General study findings and limits: Considerable individual heterogeneity was seen in alloreactive memory CD8+ T cells.

This CDR3 contains 15 residues. J lost 9 bases, V lost 5 bases, and 11 bases had no gene match. The germline CDR1 and CDR2 sequences are PRHDT and FYEKMQ (reference sequence). With respect to this clone: Its specificity is not known.

Using immunoSEQ multiplex PCR, the repertoire was profiled, and TCRdb retains in-frame clones only, with some absent. Of 8,500 to 13,000 clones listed, around 66% are singletons. The chain is built from TRBV13 and TRBJ2-1; 9 bases map to TRBD1. The material sequenced was memory CD8+ T cells from blood. Subset reported: CD45RO+ memory T cells. The sequence was obtained from a human donor in good health. CDR3 in DNA: TGTGCCAGCAGCCCAATGGGACAGGGCACCCGTGAGCAGTTCTTC. Residues: CASSPMGQGTREQFF.